Listed here is a single T cell receptor beta chain. What it binds is not known. The CDR3 is 16 residues long. V trimming: 2 bases; J trimming: 6 bases; junction bases outside the gene matches: 6. Germline assignment: CDR1 MNHEY and CDR2 SMNVEV (reference sequence). The data stem from a study of T cell repertoires in ileal Crohn's disease. About the study: About half received postoperative treatment, 10 to 11 with thiopurines and 18 anti-TNF.

Study observations and caveats: Within the first postoperative year, endoscopy came at median about 6.9 months. Mucosal expansions were suggested to be mainly CD8 T cells.

Documented time point: neoterminal ileum biopsy at postoperative endoscopy, about 6 months after surgery. Generated by immunoSEQ multiplex PCR, the TCRdb table keeps only in-frame clones and is missing some. The repertoire holds tens of thousands of clones, with approximately 91% as singletons. Sequencing was carried out using ileal tissue. This chain uses TRBV27 with TRBJ2-2, with 10 bases that match TRBD1. The TCR comes from an adult with Crohn's disease. In DNA form, the CDR3 reads TGTGCCAGCAGTTTAGGGACAGGGGTTAGGGCCGGGGAGCTGTTTTTT. Its protein is CASSLGTGVRAGELFF.